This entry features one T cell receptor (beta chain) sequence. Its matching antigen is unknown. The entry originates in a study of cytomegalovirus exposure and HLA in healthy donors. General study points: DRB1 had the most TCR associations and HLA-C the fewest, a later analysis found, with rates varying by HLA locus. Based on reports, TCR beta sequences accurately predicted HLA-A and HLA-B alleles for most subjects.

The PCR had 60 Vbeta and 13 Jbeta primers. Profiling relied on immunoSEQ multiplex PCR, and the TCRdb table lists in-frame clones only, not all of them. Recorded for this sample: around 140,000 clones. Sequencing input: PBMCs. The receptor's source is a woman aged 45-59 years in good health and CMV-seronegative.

CDR3 residues: CASSFRGADNQPQHF. The CDR3, as DNA: TGTGCCAGCAGTTTCCGGGGGGCTGACAATCAGCCCCAGCATTTT. The chain employs TRBV28 and TRBJ1-5; perhaps TRBD1 as D (6 bases). Trimming shortened V by 3 bases and J by 3 bases, and 12 bases separated the two germline ends. CDR1 and CDR2 from the germline V gene are MDHEN and SYDVKM. The length of the CDR3 is 15 residues. Based on the CDR3 plus reference TRBV28 and TRBJ1-5, the full variable domain is DVKVTQSSRYLVKRTGEKVFLECVQDMDHENMFWYRQDPGLGLRLIYFSYDVKMKEKGDIPEGYSVSREKKERFSLILESASTNQTSMYLCASSFRGADNQPQHFGDGTRLSIL.